A single sample gave rise to the 27 T cell receptor beta chains below, sequenced in a study of blood T cell repertoires in COVID-19. Data came from immunoSEQ multiplex PCR; TCRdb stores just in-frame clones and leaves some out. The sample shows some 130,000 clones, 80% to 90% of them seen only once. What was sequenced was peripheral blood. These receptors were obtained from a man in his sixties with COVID-19, enrolled during active disease.

This clone has a single count. The V call is TRBV5-1, the J call TRBJ1-2; D may be TRBD1 (5 bases). Germline V gene data show CDR1 as SGHRS and CDR2 as YFSETQ. The length of the CDR3 is 14 residues. V lost 1 base to trimming and J lost 8 bases, with 15 bases between them. The CDR3 here is CASSLSRTPGGYTF. The CDR3 DNA is TGCGCCAGCAGCTTGTCACGGACACCGGGCGGCTACACCTTC.

This sequence joins TRBV2 and TRBJ1-4; D remains unclear. Trimming cost V 4 bases and J 10 bases, with 10 bases left between them. The CDR3 is made up of 12 amino acids. The germline V gene encodes CDR1 SNHLY and CDR2 FYNNEI. The CDR3, as DNA: TGTGCCAGCAGTGTGGCGAGGGTAAAACTGTTTTTT. Protein product: CASSVARVKLFF.

For the CDR3, the DNA is TGTGCCAGCAGCCAAGTCGGGCAGGGGAGGGATCAGCCCCAGCATTTT. This gives the protein CASSQVGQGRDQPQHF. The chain employs TRBV4-2 and TRBJ1-5, with D possibly matching TRBD1 (6 bases). Trimming took 1 base from V and 5 from J, leaving 15 bases between them. Germline V lookup: CDR1 LGHNA, CDR2 YNFKEQ. The CDR3 extends over 16 amino acids.

This rearrangement joins TRBV28 to TRBJ1-5; no reliable D call. Trimming pared 3 bases from V and 4 bases from J, leaving 13 bases between. CDR3 length: 15 amino acids. Germline V gene lookup returns CDR1 MDHEN and CDR2 SYDVKM. The CDR3 region has the DNA TGTGCCAGCAGTTTGGTACCCGCGGGGAATCAGCCCCAGCATTTT. Translated: CASSLVPAGNQPQHF.

The gene calls are TRBV9 and TRBJ2-7, with TRBD1 identical over 8 bases. The CDR3 totals 16 residues. Per the germline V gene, CDR1 is SGDLS and CDR2 is YYNGEE. V was clipped by 0 bases and J by 2 bases; unmatched bases: 7. In DNA form, the CDR3 reads TGTGCCAGCAGCGTAGGAGGGACAGGTGGGCCCTACGAGCAGTACTTC. Its protein product is CASSVGGTGGPYEQYF.

The chain couples TRBV11-2 to TRBJ1-6; the D gene is possibly TRBD1 (6 bases). CDR1 SGHAT and CDR2 FQNNGV come from the germline V gene. The CDR3 loop spans 15 amino acids. The V end lost 0 bases, the J end lost 6 bases, and 9 bases lay between the germline ends. DNA of the CDR3: TGTGCCAGCAGCTTAGATAAACAGGGTAATTCACCCCTCCACTTT. The encoded protein is CASSLDKQGNSPLHF.

The chain couples TRBV18 to TRBJ1-5, with a tentative D call TRBD1 (6 bases). Germline assignment: CDR1 KGHSH and CDR2 LQKENI. Trimming cost V 1 base and J 2 bases, with 18 bases left between them. This CDR3 comprises 18 residues. CDR3 amino acids: CASSPLGRVSGGNQPQHF. CDR3 DNA: TGTGCCAGCTCACCACTAGGACGGGTCTCAGGGGGCAATCAGCCCCAGCATTTT.

This chain links TRBV4-1 with TRBJ2-7; D uncertain. CDR1 and CDR2 from the germline V gene are MGHRA and YSYEKL. V gave up 4 bases and J gave up 0 bases, with 13 bases separating them. CDR3 length: 15 amino acids. This CDR3 reads CASSPYLSTSYEQYF. The DNA for the CDR3 is TGCGCCAGCAGCCCCTACTTGAGTACCTCCTACGAGCAGTACTTC.

The genes are TRBV11-2 and TRBJ1-1; the match to TRBD1 covers 8 bases. The V gene's germline CDR1 is SGHAT and CDR2 FQNNGV. The CDR3 is made up of 15 amino acids. Unmatched junction bases numbered 8, after V lost 8 bases and J lost 0 bases. CDR3 sequence (DNA): TGTGCCAGCCGATTTAACAGGGGGATGAACACTGAAGCTTTCTTT. Its protein product is CASRFNRGMNTEAFF.

This rearrangement joins TRBV9 to TRBJ1-5; 7 bases match TRBD1. The CDR3 is 14 amino acids. V was clipped by 0 bases and J by 5 bases; unmatched bases: 2. In germline, CDR1 is SGDLS, CDR2 YYNGEE. CDR3 DNA: TGTGCCAGCAGCGTAGACGACAGGGATCAGCCCCAGCATTTT. Translating it yields CASSVDDRDQPQHF. Drawing the rest from reference TRBV9 and TRBJ1-5, the complete variable domain is DSGVTQTPKHLITATGQRVTLRCSPRSGDLSVYWYQQSLDQGLQFLIQYYNGEERAKGNILERFSAQQFPDLHSELNLSSLELGDSALYFCASSVDDRDQPQHFGDGTRLSIL.

The chain employs TRBV5-1 and TRBJ2-2; 7 bases map to TRBD2. There are 15 residues in the CDR3. CDR1 and CDR2 from the germline V gene are SGHRS and YFSETQ. V was pared by 4 bases and J by 6 bases, with 9 bases of the junction left unmatched. The chain's CDR3 is CASSPGLEVPGELFF. DNA for the CDR3: TGCGCCAGCAGCCCAGGACTAGAAGTCCCCGGGGAGCTGTTTTTT. The full variable domain, its missing parts supplied by reference TRBV5-1 and TRBJ2-2, is KAGVTQTPRYLIKTRGQQVTLSCSPISGHRSVSWYQQTPGQGLQFLFEYFSETQRNKGNFPGRFSGRQFSNSRSEMNVSTLELGDSALYLCASSPGLEVPGELFFGEGSRLTVL.

V gene TRBV12-3 or TRBV12-4 combines with J gene TRBJ2-7, with D perhaps matching TRBD2 (6 bases). This CDR3 comprises 11 residues. V was shortened by 5 bases and J by 13 bases, with 15 bases between the two germline ends. The CDR3 protein is CASSPREELYF. The DNA of the CDR3 is TGTGCCAGCAGTCCCAGGGAGGAGCTATACTTC.

This clone was observed a single time. The chain combines TRBV6-5 with TRBJ1-2, with 7 positions matching TRBD1. Germline V gives CDR1 MNHEY, CDR2 SVGAGI. The junction had 8 bases not matched to a gene; V was cut back by 6 bases and J by 7 bases. The CDR3 extends over 13 amino acids. This CDR3 reads CASSPGTDSGYTF. CDR3 in DNA: TGTGCCAGCAGCCCCGGGACAGATAGTGGCTACACCTTC.

The chain employs TRBV6-4 and TRBJ2-5; 12 bases align to TRBD2. Trimming removed 6 bases from V and 4 bases from J; junction bases left unmatched: 3. From germline, CDR1 is MRHNA and CDR2 SNTAGT. The length of the CDR3 is 14 residues. The CDR3 nucleotides read TGTGCCAGCAGCCCACTAGCGGGAGGAGAGACCCAGTACTTC. It translates to CASSPLAGGETQYF.

The rearrangement uses TRBV28 and TRBJ1-2; no definite D call. Germline CDR1 MDHEN, CDR2 SYDVKM. V was shortened by 6 bases and J by 6 bases, with 17 bases between the two germline ends. This CDR3 is 14 amino acids long. CDR3 DNA: TGTGCCAGCAGGACCCCTCCGGGTAGTGATGGCTACACCTTC. This translates into CASRTPPGSDGYTF.

The rearrangement links TRBV19 to TRBJ1-2; D is perhaps TRBD1 (5 bases). V lost 2 bases and J 3 bases, leaving 10 bases between the germline ends. Germline lookup yields CDR1 LNHDA and CDR2 SQIVND (reference sequence). The CDR3 totals 14 residues. CDR3 sequence reads: CASSIWGEDYGYTF. DNA for the CDR3: TGTGCCAGTAGTATATGGGGCGAAGACTATGGCTACACCTTC. Drawing the rest from reference TRBV19 and TRBJ1-2, the complete variable domain is DGGITQSPKYLFRKEGQNVTLSCEQNLNHDAMYWYRQDPGQGLRLIYYSQIVNDFQKGDIAEGYSVSREKKESFPLTVTSAQKNPTAFYLCASSIWGEDYGYTFGSGTRLTVV.

CDR3 sequence (DNA): TGTGCCAGCAGTTTTCGGCAGGGGGGGGCCAACGTCCTGACTTTC. Translated: CASSFRQGGANVLTF. This chain uses TRBV27 with TRBJ2-6; tentatively, D is TRBD1 (6 bases). Deletions cut 3 bases from V and 4 bases from J, with 10 bases between. From germline, CDR1 is MNHEY and CDR2 SMNVEV (reference sequence). This CDR3 comprises 15 residues.

The rearrangement uses TRBV4-2 and TRBJ2-7, with 10 bases identical to TRBD2. V lost 6 bases, J lost 1 base, and 18 bases stayed unmatched. The CDR3 covers 19 residues. The germline V gene encodes CDR1 LGHNA and CDR2 YNFKEQ. The CDR3 DNA is TGTGCCAGCAGTAAAGACTCGAGCGGGGGGGTCACGAAGTCCTACGAGCAGTACTTC. Translated, it gives CASSKDSSGGVTKSYEQYF.

In this sample, this clone turned up once. The CDR3 DNA follows: TGTGCCAGCAGTCAAATACAGGGGGCGCGTGGCAATCAGCCCCAGCATTTT. Its translation is CASSQIQGARGNQPQHF. V usage is TRBV2 and J usage is TRBJ1-5; the match to TRBD1 covers 9 bases. There are 17 residues in the CDR3. With 5 bases clipped from V and 2 bases from J, the junction kept 10 bases outside the gene matches. Germline assignment: CDR1 SNHLY and CDR2 FYNNEI.

The rearrangement joins TRBV12-3 or TRBV12-4 to TRBJ1-1; D remains ambiguous. The V end lost 3 bases, the J end lost 5 bases, and 7 bases lay between the germline ends. The CDR3 has 12 amino acids. The chain's CDR3 is CASSFPQTEAFF. DNA of the CDR3: TGTGCCAGCAGTTTTCCACAGACTGAAGCTTTCTTT.

The chain carries TRBV7-9 and TRBJ1-6, with D tentatively TRBD1 (6 bases). The V end was cut by 4 bases, the J end by 4 bases, with 17 bases between. Looked up from germline, CDR1 is SEHNR and CDR2 is FQNEAQ (reference sequence). The CDR3 is made up of 17 amino acids. CDR3 DNA: TGTGCCAGCAGCTCCCGGACAGAAAAGTCATATAATTCACCCCTCCACTTT. Translated: CASSSRTEKSYNSPLHF.

The V and J genes are TRBV19 and TRBJ1-1, with D possibly being TRBD1 (6 bases). The V gene's germline CDR1 is LNHDA and CDR2 SQIVND (reference sequence). V dropped 8 bases and J dropped 8 bases, with 12 bases sitting between them. This CDR3 is 11 amino acids long. CDR3 amino acids: CASRRQEEAFF. CDR3 DNA: TGTGCCAGTCGCCGACAGGAAGAAGCTTTCTTT.

The J gene is TRBJ2-7, the V gene TRBV15; perhaps TRBD2 as D (5 bases). Trimming left V 3 bases short and J 0 bases short, with 9 bases between. CDR3 length: 14 amino acids. CDR1 and CDR2 (germline): LNHNV, YYDKDF (reference sequence). In nucleotides, the CDR3 is TGTGCCACCAGCAGCCCGGGAACCTCCTACGAGCAGTACTTC. Translation: CATSSPGTSYEQYF.

V and J are TRBV5-1 and TRBJ2-2, with TRBD1 matching over 7 bases. The J segment lost 7 bases and the V segment lost 2 bases, leaving 5 bases of the junction unmatched. The CDR3 sequence is 14 residues long. CDR1 SGHRS and CDR2 YFSETQ come from the germline V gene. CDR3 in amino acids: CASSFGQGVGELFF. The CDR3 DNA reads TGCGCCAGCAGCTTTGGCCAGGGGGTCGGGGAGCTGTTTTTT.

This chain joins TRBV30 and TRBJ1-2; 8 nucleotides agree with TRBD1. Per the germline V gene, CDR1 is GTSNPN and CDR2 is SVGIG (reference sequence). Trimming at V came to 5 bases and at J to 7 bases, leaving 12 bases not matched to a gene. This CDR3 has 14 residues. CDR3 DNA: TGTGCCTGGCCCCGGGCAGGGGGCGTTGGTGGCTACACCTTC. As protein: CAWPRAGGVGGYTF.

The V call is TRBV4-2, the J call TRBJ2-1, with D maybe TRBD2 (5 bases). V lost 0 bases and J 7 bases, leaving 16 bases between the germline ends. The CDR3 has 16 residues. The germline V gene has CDR1 LGHNA and CDR2 YNFKEQ. CDR3 DNA: TGTGCCAGCAGCCAAGAGGTGGGAGCGTCGCGAAATGAGCAGTTCTTC. As protein: CASSQEVGASRNEQFF.

V is TRBV12-3 or TRBV12-4 and J is TRBJ1-2, with 8 bases lining up with TRBD1. The CDR3 is made up of 13 amino acids. With V trimmed by 6 bases and J by 4 bases, 4 bases remained unmatched. CDR3 region: CASRAGGPYGYTF. The CDR3 DNA follows: TGTGCCAGCAGAGCAGGGGGCCCCTATGGCTACACCTTC.